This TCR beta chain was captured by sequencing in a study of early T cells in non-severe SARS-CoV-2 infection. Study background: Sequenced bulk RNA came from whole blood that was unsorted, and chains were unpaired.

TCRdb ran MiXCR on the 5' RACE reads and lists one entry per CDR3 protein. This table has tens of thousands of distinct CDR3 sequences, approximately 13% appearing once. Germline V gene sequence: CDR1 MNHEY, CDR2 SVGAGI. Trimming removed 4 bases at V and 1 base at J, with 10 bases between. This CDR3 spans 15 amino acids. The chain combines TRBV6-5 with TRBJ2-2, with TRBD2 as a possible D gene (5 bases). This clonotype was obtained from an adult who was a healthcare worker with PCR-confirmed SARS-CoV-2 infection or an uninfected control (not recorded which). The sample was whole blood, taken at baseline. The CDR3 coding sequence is TGTGCCAGCAGTTCCAGCGGAAAGAACACCGGGGAGCTGTTTTTT. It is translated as CASSSSGKNTGELFF.